This T cell receptor (beta chain) is from a study of OX40 agonist ivuxolimab in advanced cancers. On the study more broadly: In this trial design, patients received ivuxolimab intravenously at 0.01 to 10 mg/kg every 2 weeks. Partial responses were achieved by three patients: one hepatocellular carcinoma, two cutaneous melanoma. Findings of the study overall: CD4+ and CD8+ blood T cells expanded clonally by week 6 at 0.1 to 3.0 mg/kg. Antigen specificity remained undetermined for the expanded peripheral T cells.

As concerns this clone: Its antigen is still unknown.

Generated by immunoSEQ multiplex PCR, the TCRdb table keeps only in-frame clones and is missing some. Altogether fewer than 100,000 clones are present, under 90% being singletons, with the ten largest covering roughly 0.41%. Material: CD4+ or CD8+ T cells sorted from blood, obtained in a trial of the OX40 agonist ivuxolimab. This TCR derives from an adult with an advanced solid tumor such as melanoma, head and neck, liver or kidney cancer.

The CDR3 is CASTPQVDQPQHF. The CDR3 DNA sequence: TGTGCCAGCACCCCTCAGGTGGATCAGCCCCAGCATTTT. The chain carries TRBV6-1 and TRBJ1-5; D gene uncertain. The germline gives CDR1 MNHNS, CDR2 SASEGT. CDR3 length: 13 amino acids. V lost 7 bases and J 5 bases, leaving 12 bases between the germline ends.